This entry is about one T cell receptor beta chain. Its antigen remains unidentified. This sample is part of a study of cytomegalovirus exposure and HLA in healthy donors. Study results and caveats: Presence/absence comparisons presumed near-even sequencing depth among donors.

60 Vbeta and 13 Jbeta primers were used in PCR. The data were produced by immunoSEQ multiplex PCR, yet TCRdb's version contains in-frame clones alone and is incomplete. The data contain 200,000 to 250,000 clones, 70% of them singletons. The sequenced material came from PBMCs. This sequence was found in a man aged 35 to 55 in good health and CMV-seropositive.

In nucleotides, the CDR3 is TGCAGCGGTACAACAGGGCCCGGAGACACCATATATTTT. It is translated as CSGTTGPGDTIYF. This rearrangement joins TRBV29-1 to TRBJ1-3; D is perhaps TRBD1 (6 bases). In germline, CDR1 is SQVTM, CDR2 ANQGSEA. The CDR3 sequence is 13 residues long. V lost 7 bases and J 8 bases, leaving 18 bases between the germline ends. The variable domain in full, completed from reference TRBV29-1 and TRBJ1-3, reads SAVISQKPSRDICQRGTSLTIQCQVDSQVTMMFWYRQQPGQSLTLIATANQGSEATYESGFVIDKFPISRPNLTFSTLTVSNMSPEDSSIYLCSGTTGPGDTIYFGEGSWLTVV.